The 21 T cell receptor beta chains below come from one sample, sequenced in a study of shared clonotypes between healthy human individuals. The protocol was immunoSEQ multiplex PCR, while the TCRdb copy is restricted to in-frame clones and leaves out a portion. The data hold over a million clones, with less than 99% observed a single time. The sequenced sample consisted of naive CD4+ T cells sorted from blood. Subset given: CD45RA+ positively selected. These receptors came from a man younger than 40 in good health.

V usage is TRBV5-4 and J usage is TRBJ2-3, with 12 bases matching TRBD2. The CDR3 runs 20 residues. CDR1 and CDR2 from the germline V gene are SGHNT and YYREEE (reference sequence). Trimming cost V 1 base and J 2 bases; bases outside gene matches: 14. The DNA for the CDR3 is TGTGCCAGCAGCTTGCCCACCGGGACTAGCGGGCGGGTCTCCACAGATACGCAGTATTTT. It yields the protein CASSLPTGTSGRVSTDTQYF.

The chain employs TRBV28 and TRBJ2-7, with a tentative D call TRBD2 (6 bases). Per the germline V gene, CDR1 is MDHEN and CDR2 is SYDVKM. The V and J ends lost 7 bases and 3 bases respectively, with 16 bases between them. This CDR3 contains 14 residues. The CDR3 DNA sequence: TGTGCCAGCACTCCCGGAGGGCAGTACTACGAGCAGTACTTC. Protein sequence: CASTPGGQYYEQYF.

This sequence joins TRBV5-5 and TRBJ2-7; 9 nucleotides align to TRBD1. CDR3 length: 13 residues. CDR1 SGHKS and CDR2 YYEKEE come from the germline V gene (reference sequence). Trimming at V came to 4 bases and at J to 6 bases, leaving 5 bases not matched to a gene. Here the CDR3 reads CASSRDREPEQYF. In DNA, the CDR3 is TGTGCCAGCAGCCGGGACAGGGAACCCGAGCAGTACTTC. The variable domain in full, completed from reference TRBV5-5 and TRBJ2-7, reads DAGVTQSPTHLIKTRGQQVTLRCSPISGHKSVSWYQQVLGQGPQFIFQYYEKEERGRGNFPDRFSARQFPNYSSELNVNALLLGDSALYLCASSRDREPEQYFGPGTRLTVT.

The V and J genes are TRBV5-1 and TRBJ1-1; unclear D gene. The CDR3 spans 13 residues. The V and J ends lost 5 bases and 5 bases respectively, with 13 bases between them. The germline V gene has CDR1 SGHRS and CDR2 YFSETQ. The chain's CDR3 is CASREGFRTEAFF. CDR3 bases: TGCGCCAGCAGAGAGGGTTTTAGAACTGAAGCTTTCTTT.

As regards this clone: Other DNA sequences in this specimen translate into the identical CDR3. This chain uses TRBV5-6 with TRBJ2-2; D remains unclear. CDR1 SGHDT and CDR2 YYEEEE come from the germline V gene. The CDR3 spans 12 residues. V dropped 1 base and J dropped 6 bases, with 4 bases sitting between them. In DNA form, the CDR3 reads TGTGCCAGCAGCTTGTTGTCCGGGGAGCTGTTTTTT. It translates to CASSLLSGELFF.

The CDR3 nucleotides read TGTGCCAGCAGCTTAGCCGGCGGGAGGGCCCTCGGCGAGCAGTTCTTC. This encodes CASSLAGGRALGEQFF. The rearrangement joins TRBV11-2 to TRBJ2-1; TRBD2 agrees at 9 bases. Germline V gives CDR1 SGHAT, CDR2 FQNNGV. J was trimmed by 10 bases and V by 1 base; bases with no gene match: 11. CDR3 length equals 16 residues. The whole variable domain, filled in from reference TRBV11-2 and TRBJ2-1, reads EAGVAQSPRYKIIEKRQSVAFWCNPISGHATLYWYQQILGQGPKLLIQFQNNGVVDDSQLPKDRFSAERLKGVDSTLKIQPAKLEDSAVYLCASSLAGGRALGEQFFGPGTRLTVL.

This clone was seen just once. Within the sample, other DNA sequences also encode this same CDR3. Here the CDR3 reads CASSSPRYEQYF. The CDR3 DNA is TGTGCCAGCAGTTCCCCCCGCTACGAGCAGTACTTC. V gene TRBV28 combines with J gene TRBJ2-7; D ambiguous. With 4 bases removed from V and 3 bases from J, the gap between germline ends came to 7 bases. The CDR3 totals 12 residues. The germline CDR1 and CDR2 sequences are MDHEN and SYDVKM.

This sequence joins TRBV5-1 and TRBJ1-5, with D maybe TRBD1 (6 bases). Germline values: CDR1 SGHRS, CDR2 YFSETQ. The CDR3 is 14 residues long. Trimming stripped 4 bases from V and 3 bases from J, with 11 bases between. The CDR3 here is CASSTHRANQPQHF. DNA of the CDR3: TGCGCCAGCAGCACGCACAGGGCCAATCAGCCCCAGCATTTT.

This clone was picked up one time. Other DNA sequences in this specimen translate into the identical CDR3. DNA for the CDR3: TGTGCCAGCAGCAGACAGGGATACGAGCAGTACTTC. Its protein is CASSRQGYEQYF. The chain has TRBV11-2 and TRBJ2-7; 7 nucleotides align to TRBD1. Germline V CDR1 and CDR2: SGHAT, FQNNGV. V dropped 5 bases and J dropped 4; count of bases not matched to a gene: 2. The CDR3 extends over 12 amino acids.

The J gene is TRBJ2-7, the V gene TRBV5-4; the match to TRBD2 covers 10 bases. Trimming took 0 bases from V and 0 from J; bases not matched to a gene: 6. Germline CDR1 reads SGHNT; CDR2 reads YYREEE (reference sequence). The CDR3 covers 17 residues. The CDR3 bases are TGTGCCAGCAGCTTGGCTGGGACTAGCGACCTCTCCTACGAGCAGTACTTC. This translates into CASSLAGTSDLSYEQYF.

DNA for the CDR3: TGTGCCAGCTCACTCCAGGGGGGCGCGAACACCGGGGAGCTGTTTTTT. It codes for CASSLQGGANTGELFF. The chain uses TRBV18 and TRBJ2-2, with a possible D match to TRBD1 (7 bases). CDR1 KGHSH and CDR2 LQKENI come from the germline V gene. The V end lost 4 bases, the J end lost 0 bases, and 12 bases lay between the germline ends. CDR3 length: 16 amino acids.

The chain employs TRBV5-1 and TRBJ2-3; D possibly corresponds to TRBD1 (6 bases). Germline CDR1 is SGHRS and CDR2 is YFSETQ. The CDR3 consists of 14 residues. The V end was cut by 5 bases, the J end by 0 bases, with 10 bases between. The CDR3 bases are TGCGCCAGCAGAGAGGACAGTAGCACAGATACGCAGTATTTT. Protein sequence: CASREDSSTDTQYF.

The chain is built from TRBV5-4 and TRBJ2-3; no definite D call. Trimming took off 2 bases at V and 1 base at J, with 11 bases between the two ends. Germline lookup yields CDR1 SGHNT and CDR2 YYREEE (reference sequence). The CDR3 covers 15 residues. CDR3 region: CASSFTRQGTDTQYF. The CDR3 coding sequence is TGTGCCAGCAGCTTTACCCGGCAGGGCACAGATACGCAGTATTTT.

This clone was seen once. V usage is TRBV27 and J usage is TRBJ1-2; 7 bases align to TRBD1. V gave up 3 bases and J gave up 5 bases; unmatched junction bases: 3. The CDR3 is 13 residues long. CDR1 and CDR2 (germline): MNHEY, SMNVEV (reference sequence). The CDR3 coding sequence is TGTGCCAGCAGTTTCAGGGGGACTTATGGCTACACCTTC. It yields the protein CASSFRGTYGYTF.

V and J are TRBV7-9 and TRBJ1-5; D gene ambiguous. V lost 1 base and J lost 7, with 14 bases in between. Germline V gene sequence: CDR1 SEHNR, CDR2 FQNEAQ (reference sequence). This CDR3 has 15 amino acids. The CDR3 DNA sequence: TGTGCCAGCAGCTTAGATCTGACCGGTAGACAGCCCCAGCATTTT. Translation gives CASSLDLTGRQPQHF. The whole variable domain, remainder taken from reference TRBV7-9 and TRBJ1-5, is DTGVSQNPRHKITKRGQNVTFRCDPISEHNRLYWYRQTLGQGPEFLTYFQNEAQLEKSRLLSDRFSAERPKGSFSTLEIQRTEQGDSAMYLCASSLDLTGRQPQHFGDGTRLSIL.

J is TRBJ1-4 and V is TRBV7-9; 9 bases fit TRBD1. The CDR3 contains 15 residues. V was clipped by 3 bases and J by 7 bases; unmatched bases: 6. Germline-derived CDR1 and CDR2 are SEHNR and FQNEAQ (reference sequence). Written as DNA, the CDR3 is TGTGCCAGCAGCTTCGGGACAGGGTTTGGTGAAAAACTGTTTTTT. Protein product: CASSFGTGFGEKLFF.

The V gene is TRBV14, the J gene TRBJ2-1, with 14 bases fitting TRBD2. The germline V gene encodes CDR1 SGHDN and CDR2 FVKESK. This CDR3 has 17 amino acids. After removal of 0 bases from V and 6 bases from J, the junction contained 4 bases not matched to a gene. CDR3 DNA: TGTGCCAGCAGCCAAGACAAGACTAGCGGGAGGGCCAATGAGCAGTTCTTC. It codes for CASSQDKTSGRANEQFF.

Comments on this clone: This sample also contains other DNA sequences that code for the same CDR3. The J gene is TRBJ1-1, the V gene TRBV6-5; maybe TRBD1 (5 bases). Germline V gene lookup returns CDR1 MNHEY and CDR2 SVGAGI. V dropped 0 bases and J dropped 5 bases, with 7 bases sitting between them. There are 13 residues in the CDR3. The CDR3 region is CASSYSRGTEAFF. The DNA for the CDR3 is TGTGCCAGCAGTTACTCGCGGGGGACTGAAGCTTTCTTT.

The chain links TRBV7-9 to TRBJ2-5; D ambiguous. The CDR3 is 13 residues long. Trimming removed 6 bases from V and 6 bases from J, with 14 bases in between. The germline CDR1 and CDR2 sequences are SEHNR and FQNEAQ (reference sequence). CDR3 residues: CASSLRSYQTQYF. The CDR3 bases are TGTGCCAGCAGTCTGAGATCCTATCAGACCCAGTACTTC.

As concerns this clone: Germline and junction disagree at one end, which may indicate a read error. The V call is TRBV7-7, the J call TRBJ2-3; 8 nucleotides match TRBD1. This CDR3 comprises 15 residues. CDR1 is SSHAT and CDR2 is FNYEAQ in the germline V gene (reference sequence). The CDR3 sequence: CASSLGQGLTDTQYF. In DNA, the CDR3 is TGTGCTAGCAGCTTAGGACAGGGATTGACAGATACGCAGTATTTT.

V and J are TRBV4-2 and TRBJ1-1; no clear D. Trimming took off 1 base at V and 0 bases at J, with 9 bases between the two ends. The germline CDR1 and CDR2 sequences are LGHNA and YNFKEQ. The CDR3 runs 15 residues. The CDR3 spells CASSQGNLMNTEAFF. The DNA of the CDR3 is TGTGCCAGCAGCCAAGGAAATTTGATGAACACTGAAGCTTTCTTT.